This T cell receptor beta chain was identified during a study of beta chain features in type 1 diabetes. Study details: All of the samples together had approximately 99 million sorted cells examined.

As concerns this clone: Its specificity is not known.

In total, each donor contributed a single heparinised blood draw that averaged around 120 mL. Naive, central memory, regulatory and stem cell-like memory cells within the CD4+ compartment were sorted using CD45RO/CCR7/CD25/CD127/CD95/CD27. Trimming shortened V by 0 bases and J by 4 bases, and 7 bases separated the two germline ends. The CDR3 loop spans 13 amino acids. Germline V CDR1 and CDR2: SGHNT, YYREEE (reference sequence). Overall study findings and caveats: Moderate yet significant TCRB CDR3 shortening was seen in Type 1 diabetes patients in all four CD4+ subsets. There were fewer insertions and more deletions at the VDJ junctions of type 1 diabetes patients.

TCRB transcripts that were expressed got sequenced, as all of the isolated RNA had been reverse transcribed. Libraries were prepared by immunoSEQ multiplex PCR; TCRdb keeps only in-frame clonotypes and omits some of them. The sample has about 650,000 clones; 9.5% to 15% are singletons. The J gene is TRBJ2-5, the V gene TRBV5-4, with no clear D. The material sequenced was naive CD4+ T cells from blood. This receptor was taken from a man aged 30 to 39 with type 1 diabetes. The CDR3 DNA is TGTGCCAGCAGCTTGGCTGGGTTAGAGACCCAGTACTTC. As protein: CASSLAGLETQYF. Full variable domain (outside the CDR3, taken from reference TRBV5-4 and TRBJ2-5): ETGVTQSPTHLIKTRGQQVTLRCSSQSGHNTVSWYQQALGQGPQFIFQYYREEENGRGNFPPRFSGLQFPNYSSELNVNALELDDSALYLCASSLAGLETQYFGPGTRLLVL.